This passage covers 9 T cell receptor beta chains from one sample sequenced in a study of CD8 T cells in Susac syndrome. Reverse transcription of about 0.45 to 1 ug RNA was carried out with random hexamers. One entry per CDR3 protein results from TCRdb running MiXCR on the immunoSEQ multiplex PCR reads. Among roughly 220,000 distinct CDR3 sequences listed, about 95% were seen once. The sample consisted of CD4+ T cells from PBMCs. These receptors were collected from a human donor with Susac syndrome.

V and J are TRBV19 and TRBJ1-6; D unresolved. Looked up from germline, CDR1 is LNHDA and CDR2 is SQIVND (reference sequence). The V end was cut by 0 bases, the J end by 8 bases, with 8 bases between. This CDR3 region has 14 residues. The CDR3 region has the DNA TGTGCCAGTAGTATAGATTTTGGGGATTCACCCCTCCACTTT. It translates to CASSIDFGDSPLHF.

V is TRBV20-1 and J is TRBJ1-2; 7 nucleotides line up with TRBD1. CDR1 and CDR2 from the germline V gene are DFQATT and SNEGSKA (reference sequence). V lost 5 bases, J lost 4 bases, and 7 bases stayed unmatched. The CDR3 sequence is 13 residues long. The CDR3 DNA reads as TGCAGTGCTGCAGATACAGGGGCCTATGGCTACACCTTC. It specifies CSAADTGAYGYTF.

The CDR3 bases are TGTGCCAGCAGCTTAGAGGGGAGTGACAATGAGCAGTTCTTC. Translation: CASSLEGSDNEQFF. The rearrangement uses TRBV7-8 and TRBJ2-1; D is possibly TRBD1 or TRBD2 (5 bases each). Germline V gene sequence: CDR1 SGHVS, CDR2 FQNEAQ. The CDR3 covers 14 residues. Trimming took off 1 base at V and 5 bases at J, with 9 bases between the two ends.

The V and J genes are TRBV20-1 and TRBJ2-7; 10 nucleotides match TRBD2. Germline-derived CDR1 and CDR2 are DFQATT and SNEGSKA (reference sequence). The CDR3 loop spans 15 amino acids. Losses at the gene ends were 1 base for V and 6 bases for J; bases not matched to a gene: 9. CDR3 amino acids: CSARATSGVPAEQYF. The CDR3 region has the DNA TGCAGTGCTAGAGCCACTAGCGGGGTTCCAGCCGAGCAGTACTTC.

The rearrangement joins TRBV6-5 to TRBJ1-2; D unresolved. Trimming cost V 2 bases and J 2 bases, with 21 bases left between them. The CDR3 is 18 amino acids. In germline, CDR1 is MNHEY, CDR2 SVGAGI. DNA of the CDR3: TGTGCCAGCAGTTACGGCCCCTACGCCTTTCAAGGAAACTATGGCTACACCTTC. Protein sequence: CASSYGPYAFQGNYGYTF.

The chain links TRBV20-1 to TRBJ2-2; 9 positions agree with TRBD2. CDR3 length: 15 residues. J was trimmed by 5 bases and V by 1 base; bases with no gene match: 5. Germline CDR1 reads DFQATT; CDR2 reads SNEGSKA (reference sequence). CDR3 nucleotide sequence: TGCAGTGCTAGAGTCCCAGCGGGGGGTACCGGGGAGCTGTTTTTT. This translates into CSARVPAGGTGELFF.

The gene calls are TRBV28 and TRBJ2-7; TRBD1 matches at 7 bases. The CDR3 covers 15 residues. After removal of 5 bases from V and 0 bases from J, the junction contained 7 bases not matched to a gene. CDR1 is MDHEN and CDR2 is SYDVKM in the germline V gene. The CDR3 is CASSHGQVGSYEQYF. CDR3 DNA sequence: TGTGCCAGCAGTCACGGACAGGTCGGCTCCTACGAGCAGTACTTC.

The chain recombines TRBV29-1 with TRBJ2-2; a weak D match, TRBD1 (6 bases). V was pared by 6 bases and J by 4 bases, with 15 bases between. Germline V gene lookup returns CDR1 SQVTM and CDR2 ANQGSEA. The CDR3 spans 14 residues. CDR3 amino acids: CSVGTGFRTGELFF. CDR3 bases: TGCAGCGTCGGTACAGGGTTTCGCACCGGGGAGCTGTTTTTT.

The V gene is TRBV11-2, the J gene TRBJ1-2, with D hard to call. CDR3 length equals 14 residues. Trimming left V 7 bases short and J 0 bases short, with 12 bases between. Germline values: CDR1 SGHAT, CDR2 FQNNGV. In DNA, the CDR3 is TGTGCCAGCACCACTGGGCGAACTAACTATGGCTACACCTTC. This encodes CASTTGRTNYGYTF.